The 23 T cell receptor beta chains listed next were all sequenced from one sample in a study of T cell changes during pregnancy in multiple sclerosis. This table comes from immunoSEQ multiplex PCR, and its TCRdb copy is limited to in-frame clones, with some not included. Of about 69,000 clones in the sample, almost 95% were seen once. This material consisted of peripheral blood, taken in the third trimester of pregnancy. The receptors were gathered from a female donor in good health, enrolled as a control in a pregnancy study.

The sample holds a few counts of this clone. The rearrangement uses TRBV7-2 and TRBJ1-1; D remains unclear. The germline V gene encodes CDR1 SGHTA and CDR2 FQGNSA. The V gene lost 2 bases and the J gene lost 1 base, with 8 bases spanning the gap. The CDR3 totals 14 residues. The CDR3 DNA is TGTGCCAGCAGCTTATTTCGGGGGAACACTGAAGCTTTCTTT. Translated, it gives CASSLFRGNTEAFF.

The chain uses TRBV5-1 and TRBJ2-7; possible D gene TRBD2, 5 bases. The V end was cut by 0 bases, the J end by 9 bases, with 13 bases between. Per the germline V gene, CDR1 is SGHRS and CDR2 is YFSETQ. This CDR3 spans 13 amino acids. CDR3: CASSLDWGEPQYF. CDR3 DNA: TGCGCCAGCAGCTTGGACTGGGGAGAACCGCAGTACTTC.

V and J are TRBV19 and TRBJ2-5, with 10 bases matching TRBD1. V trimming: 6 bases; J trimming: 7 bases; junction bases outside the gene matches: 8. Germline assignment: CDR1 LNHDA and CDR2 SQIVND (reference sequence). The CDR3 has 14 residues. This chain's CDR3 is CASSRTGGWGTQYF. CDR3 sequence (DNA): TGTGCCAGTAGCCGGACAGGGGGATGGGGGACCCAGTACTTC. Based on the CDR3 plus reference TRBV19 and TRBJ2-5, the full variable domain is DGGITQSPKYLFRKEGQNVTLSCEQNLNHDAMYWYRQDPGQGLRLIYYSQIVNDFQKGDIAEGYSVSREKKESFPLTVTSAQKNPTAFYLCASSRTGGWGTQYFGPGTRLLVL.

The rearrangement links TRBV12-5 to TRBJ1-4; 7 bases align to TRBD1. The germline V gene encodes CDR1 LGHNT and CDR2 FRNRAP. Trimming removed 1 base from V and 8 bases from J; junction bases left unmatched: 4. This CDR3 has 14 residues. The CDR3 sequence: CASGLDRGIEKLFF. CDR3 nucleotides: TGTGCTAGTGGTTTGGACAGGGGAATCGAAAAACTGTTTTTT. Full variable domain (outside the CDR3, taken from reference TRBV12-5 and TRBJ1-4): DARVTQTPRHKVTEMGQEVTMRCQPILGHNTVFWYRQTMMQGLELLAYFRNRAPLDDSGMPKDRFSAEMPDATLATLKIQPSEPRDSAVYFCASGLDRGIEKLFFGSGTQLSVL.

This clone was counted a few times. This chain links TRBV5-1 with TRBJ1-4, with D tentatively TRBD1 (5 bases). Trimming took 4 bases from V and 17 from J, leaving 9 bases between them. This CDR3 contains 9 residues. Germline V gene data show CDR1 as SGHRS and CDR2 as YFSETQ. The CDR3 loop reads CASSRDYFF. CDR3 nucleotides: TGCGCCAGCAGCCGGGACTACTTTTTT.

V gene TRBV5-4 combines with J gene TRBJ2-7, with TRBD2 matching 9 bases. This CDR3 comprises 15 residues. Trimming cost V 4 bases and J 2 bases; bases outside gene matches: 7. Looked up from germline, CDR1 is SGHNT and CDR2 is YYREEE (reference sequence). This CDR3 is CASSPSGGRAYEQYF. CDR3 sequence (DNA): TGTGCCAGCAGCCCTAGCGGCGGGAGGGCCTACGAGCAGTACTTC.

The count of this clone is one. CDR3 nucleotides: TGTGCCAGCAGCCCTGGCTGGAGTAACTATGGCTACACCTTC. It yields the protein CASSPGWSNYGYTF. The rearrangement links TRBV7-9 to TRBJ1-2; D is undetermined. This CDR3 region has 14 residues. The germline V gene encodes CDR1 SEHNR and CDR2 FQNEAQ (reference sequence). The V and J ends lost 5 bases and 1 base respectively, with 11 bases between them.

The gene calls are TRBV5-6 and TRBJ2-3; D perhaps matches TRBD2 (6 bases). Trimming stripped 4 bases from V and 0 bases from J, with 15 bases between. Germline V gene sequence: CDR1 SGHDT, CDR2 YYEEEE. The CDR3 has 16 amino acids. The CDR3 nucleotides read TGTGCCAGCAGCCTCTTGGCGGGGACTAGCACAGATACGCAGTATTTT. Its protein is CASSLLAGTSTDTQYF.

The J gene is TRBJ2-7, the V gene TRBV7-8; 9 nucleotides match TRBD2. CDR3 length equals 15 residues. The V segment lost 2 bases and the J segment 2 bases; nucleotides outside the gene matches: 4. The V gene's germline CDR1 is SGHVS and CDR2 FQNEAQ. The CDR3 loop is CASSLIGGGAYEQYF. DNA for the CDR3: TGTGCCAGCAGCTTAATAGGCGGGGGGGCCTACGAGCAGTACTTC.

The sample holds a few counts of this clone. CDR3 sequence: CASSAREISYEQYF. The CDR3 bases are TGTGCCAGCAGCGCGCGGGAGATTAGCTACGAGCAGTACTTC. The gene calls are TRBV9 and TRBJ2-7, with 7 bases aligning to TRBD2. This CDR3 region has 14 residues. Trimming took 3 bases from V and 3 from J; bases not matched to a gene: 6. CDR1 and CDR2 (germline): SGDLS, YYNGEE.

The CDR3 here is CASSPPDRVYGYTF. DNA for the CDR3: TGTGCCAGTAGTCCTCCGGACAGGGTCTATGGCTACACCTTC. V is TRBV19 and J is TRBJ1-2, with 8 bases matching TRBD1. CDR3 length: 14 residues. V shed 5 bases and J 4 bases; nucleotides not matched to a gene: 6. CDR1 and CDR2 (germline): LNHDA, SQIVND (reference sequence).

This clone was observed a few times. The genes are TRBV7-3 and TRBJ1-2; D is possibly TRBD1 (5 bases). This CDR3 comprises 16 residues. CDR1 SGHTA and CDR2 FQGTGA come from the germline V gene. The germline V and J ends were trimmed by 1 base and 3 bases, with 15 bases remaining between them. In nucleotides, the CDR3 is TGTGCCAGCAGCTTAATAGGTACGGGAGGGGACTATGGCTACACCTTC. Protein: CASSLIGTGGDYGYTF.

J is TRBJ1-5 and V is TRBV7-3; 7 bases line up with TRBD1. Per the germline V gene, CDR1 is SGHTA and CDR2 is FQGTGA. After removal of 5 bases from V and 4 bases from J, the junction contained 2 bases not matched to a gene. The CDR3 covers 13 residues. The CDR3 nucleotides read TGTGCCAGCAGCCCGACAGGGAATCAGCCCCAGCATTTT. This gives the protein CASSPTGNQPQHF.

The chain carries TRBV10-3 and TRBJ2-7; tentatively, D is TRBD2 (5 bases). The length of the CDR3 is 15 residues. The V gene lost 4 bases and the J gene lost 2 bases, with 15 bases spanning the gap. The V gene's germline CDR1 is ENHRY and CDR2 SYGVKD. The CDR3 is CAISGPLGRTYEQYF. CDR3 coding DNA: TGTGCCATCAGTGGGCCGCTAGGGAGAACCTACGAGCAGTACTTC.

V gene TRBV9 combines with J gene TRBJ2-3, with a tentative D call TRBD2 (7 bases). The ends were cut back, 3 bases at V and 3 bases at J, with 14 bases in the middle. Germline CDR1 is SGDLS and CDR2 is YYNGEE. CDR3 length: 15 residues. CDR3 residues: CASSETGGVTDTQYF. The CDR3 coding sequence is TGTGCCAGCAGCGAGACGGGGGGCGTGACAGATACGCAGTATTTT.

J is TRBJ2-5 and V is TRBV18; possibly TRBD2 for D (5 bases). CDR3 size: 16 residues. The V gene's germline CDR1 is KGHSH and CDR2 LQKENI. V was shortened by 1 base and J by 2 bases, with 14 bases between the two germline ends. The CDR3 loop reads CASSPQSGPPQETQYF. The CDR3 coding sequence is TGTGCCAGCTCACCACAAAGCGGACCCCCTCAAGAGACCCAGTACTTC.

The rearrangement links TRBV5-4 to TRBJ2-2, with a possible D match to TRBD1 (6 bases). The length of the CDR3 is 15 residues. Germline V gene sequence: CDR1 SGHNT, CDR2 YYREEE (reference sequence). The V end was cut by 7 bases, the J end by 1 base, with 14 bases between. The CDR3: CASWPQGLNTGELFF. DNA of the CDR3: TGTGCCAGCTGGCCGCAGGGGCTGAACACCGGGGAGCTGTTTTTT.

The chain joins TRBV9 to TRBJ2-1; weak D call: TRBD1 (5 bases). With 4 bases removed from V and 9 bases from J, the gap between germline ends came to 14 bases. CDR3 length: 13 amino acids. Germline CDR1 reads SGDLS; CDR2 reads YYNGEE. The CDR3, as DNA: TGTGCCAGCAGCACACAGGTCGCCTCTGAGCAGTTCTTC. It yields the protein CASSTQVASEQFF.

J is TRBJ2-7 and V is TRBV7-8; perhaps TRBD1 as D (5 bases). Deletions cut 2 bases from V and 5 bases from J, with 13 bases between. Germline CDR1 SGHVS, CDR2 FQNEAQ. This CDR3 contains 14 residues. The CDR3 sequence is CASSLKGRDHEQYF. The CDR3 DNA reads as TGTGCCAGCAGCTTAAAGGGCAGGGATCACGAGCAGTACTTC.

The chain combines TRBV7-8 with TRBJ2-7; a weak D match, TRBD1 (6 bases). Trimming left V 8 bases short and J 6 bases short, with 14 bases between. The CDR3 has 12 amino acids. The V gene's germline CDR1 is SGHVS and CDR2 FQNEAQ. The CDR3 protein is CASRRDTVEQYF. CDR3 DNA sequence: TGTGCCAGCCGCCGGGACACAGTCGAGCAGTACTTC.

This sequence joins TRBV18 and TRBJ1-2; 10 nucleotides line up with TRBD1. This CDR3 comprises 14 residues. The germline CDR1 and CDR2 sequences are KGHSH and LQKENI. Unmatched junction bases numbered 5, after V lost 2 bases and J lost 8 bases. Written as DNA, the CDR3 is TGTGCCAGCTCACCAGTGGGACAGGGGACGGGCTACACCTTC. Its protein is CASSPVGQGTGYTF.

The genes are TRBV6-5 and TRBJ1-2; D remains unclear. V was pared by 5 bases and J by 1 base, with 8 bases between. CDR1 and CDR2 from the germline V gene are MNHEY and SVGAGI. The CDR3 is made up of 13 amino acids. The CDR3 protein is CASSPTVNYGYTF. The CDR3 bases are TGTGCCAGCAGTCCTACAGTTAACTATGGCTACACCTTC.

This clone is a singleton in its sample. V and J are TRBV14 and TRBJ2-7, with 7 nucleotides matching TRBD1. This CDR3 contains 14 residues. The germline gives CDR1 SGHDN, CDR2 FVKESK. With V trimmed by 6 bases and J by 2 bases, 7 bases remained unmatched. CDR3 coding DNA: TGTGCCAGCAGGAAATCAGGGGGTACCTACGAGCAGTACTTC. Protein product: CASRKSGGTYEQYF.